This T cell receptor (beta chain) was identified during a study of regulatory T cells in long-lasting Graves disease. V lost 7 bases, J lost 0 bases, and 19 bases lay in between. The CDR3 is 17 amino acids. This clonotype appeared many times. Arm-PCR of CDR3 regions and iRepertoire HTBI primers were the basis on which TCR beta libraries were built. TCRdb re-derived calls from the multiplex PCR reads in MiXCR, one entry per CDR3 protein. The data contain roughly 430,000 distinct CDR3 sequences, under 25% of them singletons. Described time point: persistent/refractory GD, antithyroid drugs over 5 years with positive TRAb. Construction of the TCR library relied on RNA isolated from PBMCs.

The sample was peripheral blood mononuclear cells (PBMCs), taken when the disease was refractory, from a patient treated with antithyroid drugs. The chain employs TRBV12-3 or TRBV12-4 and TRBJ2-1; perhaps D is TRBD1 or TRBD2 (5 bases each). This clonotype was obtained from a female donor with Graves disease. As DNA, the CDR3 is TGTGCCAGCATCCAAGGTGGGGGTGCTCCCTCCTACAATGAGCAGTTCTTC. Its translation: CASIQGGGAPSYNEQFF.